This TCR beta chain was retrieved from a study of blood T cell repertoires in COVID-19. V shed 0 bases and J shed 3 bases, with 11 bases lying between them. Germline V gives CDR1 LNHNV, CDR2 YYDKDF (reference sequence). This CDR3 has 15 amino acids. Assay used: immunoSEQ multiplex PCR; TCRdb lists only in-frame clones, some missing. Here the sample spans some 350,000 clones, about 90% being singletons. This TCR came from a woman under 40 who had recovered from COVID-19. The chain carries TRBV15 and TRBJ1-1; a possible D gene is TRBD1 (5 bases). Sequences were obtained from PBMCs or T cells enriched from blood (not recorded which). The CDR3 is CATSRDVRGDTEAFF. CDR3 DNA: TGTGCCACCAGCAGAGATGTTCGGGGGGACACTGAAGCTTTCTTT.